The 25 T cell receptor beta chains given below trace back to one sample, sequenced in a study of identical twins. TCRdb re-analysed the 5' RACE reads in MiXCR, keeping a single row per CDR3 protein. This repertoire shows about 890,000 distinct CDR3 sequences, roughly 12% found once; its top ten account for around 1.5%. These same data were also listed under a study on yellow fever vaccine responses in identical twins.

The sequencing input was PBMCs. The receptors originated from a woman aged 18-35 years in good health.

This clonotype was observed a handful of times. The J gene is TRBJ1-1, the V gene TRBV2; D unresolved. The germline gives CDR1 SNHLY, CDR2 FYNNEI. The length of the CDR3 is 14 residues. With 2 bases removed from V and 4 bases from J, the gap between germline ends came to 11 bases. The CDR3 DNA reads TGTGCCAGCAGTGAACTGGGAGGTGGCACTGAAGCTTTCTTT. Translated: CASSELGGGTEAFF.

This chain's CDR3 is CASSFLIASHTDTQYF. CDR3 nucleotides: TGTGCCAGCAGCTTCTTGATAGCCAGTCACACAGATACGCAGTATTTT. The chain has TRBV7-2 and TRBJ2-3, with unresolved D. The CDR3 spans 16 residues. The V end was cut by 3 bases, the J end by 2 bases, with 15 bases between. Germline lookup yields CDR1 SGHTA and CDR2 FQGNSA.

This clonotype was observed a few times. The chain combines TRBV11-2 with TRBJ1-1; D ambiguous. With 1 base removed from V and 4 bases from J, the gap between germline ends came to 10 bases. The CDR3 spans 14 residues. Germline-derived CDR1 and CDR2 are SGHAT and FQNNGV. The CDR3 protein is CASSLGRTATEAFF. CDR3 sequence (DNA): TGTGCCAGCAGCTTAGGGCGCACGGCCACTGAAGCTTTCTTT.

At least ten counts were recorded for this clonotype. The rearrangement joins TRBV7-8 to TRBJ2-5; D is unclear. Germline V gene lookup returns CDR1 SGHVS and CDR2 FQNEAQ. This CDR3 has 16 amino acids. Trimming removed 3 bases at V and 2 bases at J, with 16 bases between. CDR3 sequence reads: CASSFAQGRVQETQYF. The CDR3 DNA is TGTGCCAGCAGCTTTGCCCAAGGGCGAGTGCAAGAGACCCAGTACTTC.

In its sample, this clonotype was seen many times. The chain combines TRBV20-1 with TRBJ1-2, with D hard to call. The germline V gene encodes CDR1 DFQATT and CDR2 SNEGSKA (reference sequence). V was clipped by 3 bases and J by 2 bases, with 7 bases between them. The CDR3 runs to 12 residues. Written as DNA, the CDR3 is TGCAGTGCTAGCACAGAAAACTATGGCTACACCTTC. Translation gives CSASTENYGYTF.

This clonotype was observed a handful of times. The genes are TRBV6-6 and TRBJ2-7; the D gene is possibly TRBD1 (6 bases). V was clipped by 2 bases and J by 7 bases, with 9 bases between them. There are 12 residues in the CDR3. Germline CDR1 reads MNHNY; CDR2 reads SVGAGI (reference sequence). In DNA form, the CDR3 reads TGTGCCAGCAGTTACGACAGGCAAGAGCAGTACGTC. Translating gives CASSYDRQEQYV.

The chain uses TRBV7-8 and TRBJ2-5, with D possibly TRBD2 on 6 matching bases. V was trimmed by 7 bases and J by 2 bases, leaving 17 bases between them. CDR3 length: 15 residues. Germline V lookup: CDR1 SGHVS, CDR2 FQNEAQ. The CDR3 protein is CASTPGRRVQETQYF. Written as DNA, the CDR3 is TGTGCCAGCACCCCTGGTCGGAGGGTACAAGAGACCCAGTACTTC.

The chain uses TRBV9 and TRBJ2-2; D unresolved. V was pared by 0 bases and J by 8 bases, with 8 bases between. The length of the CDR3 is 13 residues. Looked up from germline, CDR1 is SGDLS and CDR2 is YYNGEE. The DNA of the CDR3 is TGTGCCAGCAGCGTAGGTGAGGCTGGGGAGCTGTTTTTT. Protein product: CASSVGEAGELFF.

The V gene is TRBV28, the J gene TRBJ2-1; TRBD1 matches at 9 bases. The junction had 9 bases not matched to a gene; V was cut back by 5 bases and J by 7 bases. Germline V lookup: CDR1 MDHEN, CDR2 SYDVKM. This CDR3 has 15 amino acids. In DNA, the CDR3 is TGTGCCAGCAGTCCTTGGACAGGGGCACGGAATGAGCAGTTCTTC. This translates into CASSPWTGARNEQFF.

This clonotype occurred a few times. The chain combines TRBV12-3 or TRBV12-4 with TRBJ2-7, with a tentative D call TRBD2 (5 bases). V dropped 3 bases and J dropped 7 bases, with 13 bases sitting between them. The CDR3 contains 13 residues. The CDR3 coding sequence is TGTGCCAGCAGTTTTCGCGGTCCGGGGGAGCAGTACTTC. It encodes CASSFRGPGEQYF.

This clonotype was counted a few times. The chain links TRBV28 to TRBJ2-3; 7 bases are shared with TRBD2. Germline trimming cut 5 bases from V and 8 bases from J; bases unmatched to any gene: 10. The CDR3 runs 14 residues. The germline V gene encodes CDR1 MDHEN and CDR2 SYDVKM. The CDR3 protein is CASSHHSAGSTQYF. The CDR3 bases are TGTGCCAGCAGTCATCACTCAGCGGGGAGTACGCAGTATTTT.

This chain joins TRBV7-9 and TRBJ2-1; D is perhaps TRBD1 or TRBD2 (5 bases each). The CDR3 consists of 15 residues. Trimming stripped 7 bases from V and 4 bases from J, with 17 bases between. Germline V gene data show CDR1 as SEHNR and CDR2 as FQNEAQ (reference sequence). The CDR3 loop reads CASTPVGDPYNEQFF. The DNA for the CDR3 is TGTGCCAGCACTCCGGTGGGGGATCCTTACAATGAGCAGTTCTTC. Looking up the rest from reference TRBV7-9 and TRBJ2-1 gives the full variable domain: DTGVSQNPRHKITKRGQNVTFRCDPISEHNRLYWYRQTLGQGPEFLTYFQNEAQLEKSRLLSDRFSAERPKGSFSTLEIQRTEQGDSAMYLCASTPVGDPYNEQFFGPGTRLTVL.

This clonotype has a count of ten or more. The CDR3: CASSTGGTNTGELFF. In DNA, the CDR3 is TGTGCCAGCAGTACGGGGGGAACTAACACCGGGGAGCTGTTTTTT. The chain uses TRBV12-3 or TRBV12-4 and TRBJ2-2; 7 nucleotides match TRBD2. The CDR3 spans 15 residues. Germline trimming cut 5 bases from V and 2 bases from J; bases unmatched to any gene: 5.

This clonotype was counted between two and nine times. The chain is built from TRBV6-5 and TRBJ2-1, with TRBD2 as a possible D gene (5 bases). The V end was cut by 0 bases, the J end by 9 bases, with 21 bases between. CDR3 length: 17 residues. The germline CDR1 and CDR2 sequences are MNHEY and SVGAGI. The CDR3 sequence is CASSYSRVLAGNGEQFF. Written as DNA, the CDR3 is TGTGCCAGCAGTTACTCGCGAGTTCTAGCTGGCAACGGTGAGCAGTTCTTC.

This clonotype appeared many times. V usage is TRBV5-5 and J usage is TRBJ1-3; D is perhaps TRBD1 (5 bases). From germline, CDR1 is SGHKS and CDR2 YYEKEE (reference sequence). The CDR3 is made up of 15 amino acids. Between the trimmed V and J ends, which lost 4 bases and 0 bases, there was a span of 11 bases. CDR3 nucleotides: TGTGCCAGCAGCGCAGGGCCCTACTCTGGAAACACCATATATTTT. Amino acid sequence: CASSAGPYSGNTIYF.

The sample holds a few counts of this clonotype. V gene TRBV29-1 combines with J gene TRBJ2-3; D remains unclear. Trimming left V 6 bases short and J 1 base short, with 17 bases between. This CDR3 is built from 15 residues. Looked up from germline, CDR1 is SQVTM and CDR2 is ANQGSEA. The CDR3 here is CSVRQVVTGTDTQYF. In nucleotides, the CDR3 is TGCAGCGTCAGACAAGTCGTCACCGGCACAGATACGCAGTATTTT.

This clonotype has just a few counts. V is TRBV6-1 and J is TRBJ1-2; TRBD1 is a possible D gene (6 bases). The length of the CDR3 is 13 residues. V was cut by 6 bases and J by 0 bases, with 8 bases left in between. Germline-derived CDR1 and CDR2 are MNHNS and SASEGT. The CDR3 sequence: CASRGGANYGYTF. The CDR3 nucleotides read TGTGCCAGCAGAGGGGGAGCTAACTATGGCTACACCTTC.

This chain connects TRBV20-1 to TRBJ1-1, with D possibly being TRBD1 (5 bases). Germline CDR1 DFQATT, CDR2 SNEGSKA (reference sequence). V was pared by 5 bases and J by 1 base, with 11 bases between. The CDR3 is made up of 13 amino acids. The DNA for the CDR3 is TGCAGTGCTGAATCCAGGGAGAACACTGAAGCTTTCTTT. Protein sequence: CSAESRENTEAFF.

This clonotype was counted a few times. V is TRBV4-1 and J is TRBJ1-6; possibly TRBD1 for D (6 bases). From germline, CDR1 is MGHRA and CDR2 YSYEKL. The CDR3 spans 13 residues. V lost 7 bases and J lost 8, with 12 bases in between. CDR3 loop: CASTPTGDSPLHF. DNA of the CDR3: TGCGCCAGCACTCCGACAGGTGATTCACCCCTCCACTTT.

This clonotype was seen a handful of times. The chain combines TRBV2 with TRBJ1-6; possible D gene TRBD1, 5 bases. The germline V and J ends were trimmed by 4 bases and 7 bases, with 8 bases remaining between them. This CDR3 region has 13 residues. Germline V gene sequence: CDR1 SNHLY, CDR2 FYNNEI. In DNA, the CDR3 is TGTGCCAGCAGTGGGGGCATAAATTCACCCCTCCACTTT. Its translation: CASSGGINSPLHF.

This clonotype was counted at least ten times. The chain joins TRBV10-3 to TRBJ2-5, with D unclear. The CDR3 sequence is 18 residues long. CDR1 ENHRY and CDR2 SYGVKD come from the germline V gene. V shed 2 bases and J shed 5 bases, with 24 bases lying between them. The CDR3 sequence: CAISEPTAASELGETQYF. The CDR3, as DNA: TGTGCCATCAGTGAGCCCACAGCCGCTAGTGAACTTGGGGAGACCCAGTACTTC.

V and J are TRBV5-1 and TRBJ2-1, with 9 bases lining up with TRBD1. CDR1 and CDR2 (germline): SGHRS, YFSETQ. Unmatched junction bases numbered 10, after V lost 4 bases and J lost 5 bases. The CDR3 is 16 residues long. In DNA form, the CDR3 reads TGCGCCAGCAGCCCACGGGGGGACAGGGCGAACAATGAGCAGTTCTTC. It codes for CASSPRGDRANNEQFF.

This clonotype was observed a few times. CDR3 sequence (DNA): TGTGCCATCAGAAGGGACTATGAGCTTTCTGGGGCCAACGTCCTGACTTTC. It codes for CAIRRDYELSGANVLTF. The J gene is TRBJ2-6, the V gene TRBV10-3; 7 positions agree with TRBD2. Per the germline V gene, CDR1 is ENHRY and CDR2 is SYGVKD. There are 17 residues in the CDR3. Germline trimming cut 6 bases from V and 1 base from J; bases unmatched to any gene: 9.

This clonotype showed up many times. CDR3 coding DNA: TGTGCCAGCAGTTCCCGGCCCTCGAAGCGTGAGGCTAATGAAAAACTGTTTTTT. Its translation: CASSSRPSKREANEKLFF. The genes are TRBV11-1 and TRBJ1-4; no clear D gene. CDR3 size: 18 residues. Per germline, CDR1 SGHAT and CDR2 FQDESV (reference sequence). Trimming shortened V by 6 bases and J by 3 bases, and 23 bases separated the two germline ends.

This clonotype was detected a few times. This chain connects TRBV28 to TRBJ2-5; TRBD2 matches at 9 bases. CDR1 and CDR2 (germline): MDHEN, SYDVKM. The ends lost 8 bases at V and 5 bases at J; junction bases unmatched: 15. CDR3 length: 16 residues. CDR3 loop: CASRPSRRGGRETQYF. CDR3 bases: TGTGCCAGCCGACCTTCTCGGCGGGGGGGCCGGGAGACCCAGTACTTC.